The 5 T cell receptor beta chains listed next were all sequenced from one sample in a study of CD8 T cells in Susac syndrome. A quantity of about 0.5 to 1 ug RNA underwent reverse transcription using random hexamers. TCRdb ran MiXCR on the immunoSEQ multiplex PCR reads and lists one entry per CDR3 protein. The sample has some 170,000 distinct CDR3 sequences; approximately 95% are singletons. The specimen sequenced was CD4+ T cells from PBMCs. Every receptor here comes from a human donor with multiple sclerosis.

CDR3 sequence reads: CASSPGQGARQPQHF. The CDR3 bases are TGTGCCAGCTCACCAGGGCAGGGGGCTCGGCAGCCCCAGCATTTT. The chain links TRBV18 to TRBJ1-5; 8 nucleotides agree with TRBD1. Germline-derived CDR1 and CDR2 are KGHSH and LQKENI. Trimming at V came to 2 bases and at J to 7 bases, leaving 7 bases not matched to a gene. The CDR3 totals 15 residues.

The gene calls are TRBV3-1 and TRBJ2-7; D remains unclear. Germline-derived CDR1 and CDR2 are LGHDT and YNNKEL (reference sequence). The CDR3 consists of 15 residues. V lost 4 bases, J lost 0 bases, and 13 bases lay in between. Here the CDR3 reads CASSPGGGSSYEQYF. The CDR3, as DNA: TGTGCCAGCAGCCCAGGTGGCGGTAGCTCCTACGAGCAGTACTTC.

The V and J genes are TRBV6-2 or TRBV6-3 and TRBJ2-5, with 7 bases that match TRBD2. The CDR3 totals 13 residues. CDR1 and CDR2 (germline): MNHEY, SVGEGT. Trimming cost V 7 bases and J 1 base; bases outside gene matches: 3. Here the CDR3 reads CASKSSGQETQYF. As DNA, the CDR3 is TGTGCCAGCAAGTCTAGCGGCCAAGAGACCCAGTACTTC.

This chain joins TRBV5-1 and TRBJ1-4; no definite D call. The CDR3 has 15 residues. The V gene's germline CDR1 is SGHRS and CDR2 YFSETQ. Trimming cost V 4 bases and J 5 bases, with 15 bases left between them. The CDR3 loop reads CASSPGNSGNEKLFF. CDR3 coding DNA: TGCGCCAGCAGCCCAGGAAACAGTGGCAATGAAAAACTGTTTTTT. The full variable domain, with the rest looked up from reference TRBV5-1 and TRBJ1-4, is KAGVTQTPRYLIKTRGQQVTLSCSPISGHRSVSWYQQTPGQGLQFLFEYFSETQRNKGNFPGRFSGRQFSNSRSEMNVSTLELGDSALYLCASSPGNSGNEKLFFGSGTQLSVL.

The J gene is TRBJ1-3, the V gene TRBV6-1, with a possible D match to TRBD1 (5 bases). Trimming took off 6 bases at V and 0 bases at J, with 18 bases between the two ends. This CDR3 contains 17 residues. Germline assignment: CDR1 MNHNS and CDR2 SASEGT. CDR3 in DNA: TGTGCCAGCAGCCTCAGCTCGGACACGGCCTCTGGAAACACCATATATTTT. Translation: CASSLSSDTASGNTIYF.